The next 3 T cell receptor beta chains were all read from a single sample in a study of OX40 agonist ivuxolimab in advanced cancers. Using immunoSEQ multiplex PCR, the repertoire was profiled, and TCRdb retains in-frame clones only, with some absent. Here the sample spans some 95,000 clones, around nine tenths being singletons. Sequenced here: CD4+ or CD8+ T cells sorted from blood, sampled in a trial of the OX40 agonist ivuxolimab. These receptors were obtained from an adult with an advanced solid tumor such as melanoma, head and neck, liver or kidney cancer.

The rearrangement joins TRBV11-2 to TRBJ2-7; no clear D. From germline, CDR1 is SGHAT and CDR2 FQNNGV. The V end was cut by 3 bases, the J end by 2 bases, with 11 bases between. The CDR3 extends over 14 amino acids. This chain's CDR3 is CASSFFSGTYEQYF. CDR3 DNA sequence: TGTGCCAGCAGCTTTTTCTCCGGAACCTACGAGCAGTACTTC.

This clone has a single count. V is TRBV5-4 and J is TRBJ1-1; D unresolved. The CDR3 loop spans 14 amino acids. Trimming cost V 0 bases and J 3 bases, with 9 bases left between them. CDR1 is SGHNT and CDR2 is YYREEE in the germline V gene (reference sequence). Written as DNA, the CDR3 is TGTGCCAGCAGCTTGGGGGCCGCGGACACTGAAGCTTTCTTT. Translation: CASSLGAADTEAFF. Full variable domain (rest looked up from reference TRBV5-4 and TRBJ1-1): ETGVTQSPTHLIKTRGQQVTLRCSSQSGHNTVSWYQQALGQGPQFIFQYYREEENGRGNFPPRFSGLQFPNYSSELNVNALELDDSALYLCASSLGAADTEAFFGQGTRLTVV.

The CDR3 sequence: CASSQDRQAPLHF. The CDR3 coding sequence is TGTGCCAGCAGCCAAGACCGGCAGGCGCCCCTCCACTTT. The chain carries TRBV14 and TRBJ1-6; D remains ambiguous. V was trimmed by 0 bases and J by 13 bases, leaving 10 bases between them. Germline CDR1 SGHDN, CDR2 FVKESK. The CDR3 length is 13 residues.